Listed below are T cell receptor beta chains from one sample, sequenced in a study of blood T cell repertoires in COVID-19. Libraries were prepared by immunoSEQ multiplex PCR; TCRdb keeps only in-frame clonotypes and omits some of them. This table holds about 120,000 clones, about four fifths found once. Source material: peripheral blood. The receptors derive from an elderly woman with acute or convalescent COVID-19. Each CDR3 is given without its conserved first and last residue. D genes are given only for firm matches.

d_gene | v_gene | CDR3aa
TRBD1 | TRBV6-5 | ASKGQGRSPLH
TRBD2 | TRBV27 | ASSFSGSSYNEQF
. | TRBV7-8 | ASSLNTVGPTQY
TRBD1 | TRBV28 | ASSRQGSNEKLF
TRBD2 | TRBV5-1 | ASRSERGLGDTQY
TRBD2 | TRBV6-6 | ASSYSTSGQETQY
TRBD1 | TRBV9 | ASSVAGTGVQTQY
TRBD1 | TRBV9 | ASSDGQGALDTEAF
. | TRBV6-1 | ASSEAGAEQPQH
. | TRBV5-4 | ASSLSGIGETQY
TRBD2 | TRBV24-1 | ATSTGRRGSTDTQY
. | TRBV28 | ASTSQALYGYT
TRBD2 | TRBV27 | ASSFGLAGGSNLYNEQF
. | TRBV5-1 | ASSLGLLNYGYT
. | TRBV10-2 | ASSYSSYEQY
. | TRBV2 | ASRIGPNYGYT
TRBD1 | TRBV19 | ASRDRGGFETQY
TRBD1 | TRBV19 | ASSGRDRNTEAF
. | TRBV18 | ASSAAARLDTGELF
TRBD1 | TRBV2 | ASSERTGYSNQPQH
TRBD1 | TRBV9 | ASSAGQGPDSPLH
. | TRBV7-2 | ASSTTGGAVGELF
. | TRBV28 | ATYSNYGYT
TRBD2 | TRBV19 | ATRTSGGGPSSTDTQY
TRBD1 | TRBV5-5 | ASSYYPGQGGYGYT
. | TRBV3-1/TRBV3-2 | ASSQDLTGDPLH
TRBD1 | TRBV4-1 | ASSHGDRASNYGYT
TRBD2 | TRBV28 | ASSRGLAGGPPYEQY
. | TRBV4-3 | ASSQGTGTNTEAF
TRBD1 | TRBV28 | ASRKGTGYNQPQH
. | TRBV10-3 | AIMPGQGYGYT
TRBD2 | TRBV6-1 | ASSEGVPGLASEQY
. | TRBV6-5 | ASSDTRYGYT
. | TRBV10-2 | ASSESVGLANSPLH
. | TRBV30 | AWSQDSEQY
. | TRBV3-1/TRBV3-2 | ASSQEPDRSKGYT
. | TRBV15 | ATSIRRGETQY
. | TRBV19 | ASRRGLASTNEKLF
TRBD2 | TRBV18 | ASSPPTSVDTQY
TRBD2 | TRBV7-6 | ASSPGGTRQETQY
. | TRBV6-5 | ASSNFQPQH
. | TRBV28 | ASSDGATNEKLF
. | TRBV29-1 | SVVASTDTQY
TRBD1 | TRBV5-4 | ASSYLGQVDTIY
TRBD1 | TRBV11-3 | ASSYNYRGSNQPQH
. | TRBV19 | ASSIVNGNTEAF
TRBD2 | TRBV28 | ASTDYSGRGNTGELF
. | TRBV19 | ASSDGHGDTQY
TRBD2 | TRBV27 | ASSLSATSVSYEQY
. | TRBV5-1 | ASSLDSGTRTSGELF
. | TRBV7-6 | ASSLSPPLGANVLT
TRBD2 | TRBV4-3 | ASSQGSGSLDTQY
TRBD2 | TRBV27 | ASSSGTSNYEQY
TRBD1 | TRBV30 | AWRTGGNTEAF
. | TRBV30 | AWSSTSGNQPQH
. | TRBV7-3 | ASSLSGGNNYEQY
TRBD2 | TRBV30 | AWSEGLAGESSTDTQY